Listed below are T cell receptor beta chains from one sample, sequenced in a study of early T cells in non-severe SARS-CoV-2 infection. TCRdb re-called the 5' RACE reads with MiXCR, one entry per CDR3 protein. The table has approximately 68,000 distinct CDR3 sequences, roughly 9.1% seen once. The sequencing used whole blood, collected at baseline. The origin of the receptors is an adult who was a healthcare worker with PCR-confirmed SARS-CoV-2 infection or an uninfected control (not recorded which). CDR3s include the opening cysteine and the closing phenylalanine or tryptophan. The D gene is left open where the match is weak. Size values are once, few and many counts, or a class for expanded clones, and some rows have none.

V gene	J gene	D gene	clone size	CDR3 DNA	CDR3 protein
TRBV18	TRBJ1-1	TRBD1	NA	TGTGCCAGCTCACCGACAGGGGCGGTAACTGAAGCTTTCTTT	CASSPTGAVTEAFF
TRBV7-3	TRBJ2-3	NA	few	TGTGCCAGCAGCTTTACAGGTAGCACAGATACGCAGTATTTT	CASSFTGSTDTQYF
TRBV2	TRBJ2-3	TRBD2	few	TGTGCCAGCGAGAGCGGGGGGGCCCGGAATACGCAGTATTTT	CASESGGARNTQYF
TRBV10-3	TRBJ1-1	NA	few	TGTGCCATCAGTGAGTCGATCGGGGGTGTCGGGCGAGCTTTCTTT	CAISESIGGVGRAFF
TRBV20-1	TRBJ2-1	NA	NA	TGCAGTGCTAGGGGAGCGCCTTCCTACAATGAGCAGTTCTTC	CSARGAPSYNEQFF
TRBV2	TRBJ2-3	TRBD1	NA	TGTGCCAGCGATGTAAGGGGGCTAGCAGATACGCAGTATTTT	CASDVRGLADTQYF
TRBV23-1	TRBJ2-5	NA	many	TGCGCCAGCAGCCCCCCTTGTGGGGACGGAGAGACCCAGTACTTC	CASSPPCGDGETQYF
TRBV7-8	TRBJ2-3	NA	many	TGTGCCAGCAGCTTAGCGGGGGGGCCTCGAGATACGCAGTATTTT	CASSLAGGPRDTQYF
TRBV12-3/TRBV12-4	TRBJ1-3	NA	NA	TGTGCCAGCAGCCTGTGGGGCAGTTACTCTGAAAACACCATATATTTT	CASSLWGSYSENTIYF
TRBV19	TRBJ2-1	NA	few	TGTGCCAGTAGTATAACCGCAGGGGACTACAATGAGCAGTTCTTC	CASSITAGDYNEQFF
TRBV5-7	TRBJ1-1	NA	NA	TGTGCCAGCAGCCCCCTTACGGGGAACACTGAAGCTTTCTTT	CASSPLTGNTEAFF
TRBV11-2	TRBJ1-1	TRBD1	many	TGTGCCAGCAGTTACAAAAGGCCGGGACAGGGCCCCATGAACACTGAAGCTTTCTTT	CASSYKRPGQGPMNTEAFF
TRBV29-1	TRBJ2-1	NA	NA	TGCAGCGTTGAAGGCAGGGCGACGGATGAGCAGTTCTTC	CSVEGRATDEQFF
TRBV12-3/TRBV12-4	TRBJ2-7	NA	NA	TGTGCCAGCAGTTCCCGTCGCCTCGTGGAGCAGTACTTC	CASSSRRLVEQYF
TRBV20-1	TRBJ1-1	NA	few	TGCAGTGCTAGGCGCTCGGAGAACACTGAAGCTTTCTTT	CSARRSENTEAFF
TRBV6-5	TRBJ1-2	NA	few	TGTGCCAGCAGTTTCGGACGGATTCCTAACTATGGCTACACCTTC	CASSFGRIPNYGYTF
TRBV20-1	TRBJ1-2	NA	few	TGCAGTGCTCGGGTCGAGTTGGGGCCCTATGGCTACACCTTC	CSARVELGPYGYTF
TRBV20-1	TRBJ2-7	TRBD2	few	TGCAGTGCTAGAGGGCGAACTAGCGGGGGGGCCTACGAGCAGTACTTC	CSARGRTSGGAYEQYF
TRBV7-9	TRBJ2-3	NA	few	TGTGCCAGCAGCTCCTCGGGCACAGATACGCAGTATTTT	CASSSSGTDTQYF